The TCR beta chain under discussion was sequenced for a study of blood T cells in healthy people across ages. With a J-beta primer mix and a sample-barcoded 5' primer, a second PCR ran roughly 6 to 11 cycles. TCRdb ran MiXCR on the 5' RACE reads and lists one entry per CDR3 protein. Seen here are about 620,000 distinct CDR3 sequences, around 20% observed once, and the top ten hold 3% to 4%. The junction had 8 bases not matched to a gene; V was cut back by 5 bases and J by 4 bases. The CDR3 totals 15 residues. Germline V CDR1 and CDR2: MNHEY, SVGEGT. Sequencing used blood. J is TRBJ2-7 and V is TRBV6-2 or TRBV6-3; 10 nucleotides agree with TRBD1. The sequence was collected from a man between 65 and 85 years old in good health. This chain's CDR3 is CASSHGRDRGYEQYF. The CDR3 nucleotides are TGTGCCAGCAGTCACGGCCGGGACAGGGGTTACGAGCAGTACTTC.